The rows below give T cell receptor beta chains drawn from one sample of a study of control samples from healthy donors and cancer patients. Assay used: immunoSEQ multiplex PCR; TCRdb lists only in-frame clones, some missing. The sample includes under 30,000 clones, 85% of them seen just once. The sample consisted of PBMCs. These receptors were collected from an older woman with head and neck cancer. Each CDR3 is given with its conserved first and last residue. Each record gives: CDR3 protein, J gene, V gene.

CDR3aa: CASSQLLAGGNEQFF; j_gene: TRBJ2-1; v_gene: TRBV3-1/TRBV3-2
CDR3aa: CASNRAGETDTQYF; j_gene: TRBJ2-3; v_gene: TRBV6-5
CDR3aa: CASSSNSQGNEQFF; j_gene: TRBJ2-1; v_gene: TRBV27
CDR3aa: CASSLAPGAGNTIYF; j_gene: TRBJ1-3; v_gene: TRBV11-2
CDR3aa: CASSADRGSGYTF; j_gene: TRBJ1-2; v_gene: TRBV2
CDR3aa: CASSQDWAAKGEAFF; j_gene: TRBJ1-1; v_gene: TRBV4-2
CDR3aa: CASSLGAGGGQYF; j_gene: TRBJ2-7; v_gene: TRBV11-2
CDR3aa: CASSFTGGRGEKLFF; j_gene: TRBJ1-4; v_gene: TRBV27
CDR3aa: CASSLGRVQETQYF; j_gene: TRBJ2-5; v_gene: TRBV5-1
CDR3aa: CASSLAPGQGNTIYF; j_gene: TRBJ1-3; v_gene: TRBV7-2
CDR3aa: CASTTGENTEAFF; j_gene: TRBJ1-1; v_gene: TRBV2
CDR3aa: CASSLSGGSVQPQHF; j_gene: TRBJ1-5; v_gene: TRBV27
CDR3aa: CASKGAEADTQYF; j_gene: TRBJ2-3; v_gene: TRBV25-1
CDR3aa: CASSLGSGGANSPLHF; j_gene: TRBJ1-6; v_gene: TRBV5-1
CDR3aa: CASSRSGSYGYTF; j_gene: TRBJ1-2; v_gene: TRBV19
CDR3aa: CASSGTYGTEAFF; j_gene: TRBJ1-1; v_gene: TRBV19
CDR3aa: CASSQAQVSAREQYF; j_gene: TRBJ2-7; v_gene: TRBV3-1/TRBV3-2
CDR3aa: CASSLQRNSGYTF; j_gene: TRBJ1-2; v_gene: TRBV13
CDR3aa: CASSLAGPGQPQHF; j_gene: TRBJ1-5; v_gene: TRBV27
CDR3aa: CASSLGGGSDEQYF; j_gene: TRBJ2-7; v_gene: TRBV5-1
CDR3aa: CASGFEGSYEQYF; j_gene: TRBJ2-7; v_gene: TRBV6-5
CDR3aa: CAISDRAHGASSYEQYF; j_gene: TRBJ2-7; v_gene: TRBV10-3
CDR3aa: CASSQEGTTNTEAFF; j_gene: TRBJ1-1; v_gene: TRBV3-1/TRBV3-2
CDR3aa: CATSDPGRNTETQYF; j_gene: TRBJ2-5; v_gene: TRBV24-1
CDR3aa: CASGQGRNEQFF; j_gene: TRBJ2-1; v_gene: TRBV19
CDR3aa: CSVVRQGYNEQFF; j_gene: TRBJ2-1; v_gene: TRBV29-1
CDR3aa: CASSRTNRDGGAFF; j_gene: TRBJ1-1; v_gene: TRBV7-9
CDR3aa: CASDGQGVDNQPQHF; j_gene: TRBJ1-5; v_gene: TRBV6-5
CDR3aa: CSASEQGAGEQYF; j_gene: TRBJ2-7; v_gene: TRBV20-1
CDR3aa: CASSPARDEKLFF; j_gene: TRBJ1-4; v_gene: TRBV6-6
CDR3aa: CASSFFSIYEQYF; j_gene: TRBJ2-7; v_gene: TRBV12-3/TRBV12-4
CDR3aa: CASSFRGANTEAFF; j_gene: TRBJ1-1; v_gene: TRBV7-2